This T cell receptor (beta chain) was profiled in a study of OX40 agonist ivuxolimab in advanced cancers. Context from the whole study: The costimulatory receptor OX40 (CD134) was targeted by ivuxolimab, a fully human IgG2 agonistic monoclonal antibody. Intravenous ivuxolimab was administered to patients every 2 weeks at six dose levels: 0.01, 0.1, 0.3, 1.5, 3 and 10 mg/kg. Among the approximately 50 dose-escalation patients, about 20 had hepatocellular carcinoma, 15 or so melanoma, 9 renal cell carcinoma and 9 head and neck cancer. In the dose-escalation cohort, approximately 82% of patients were male, and the mean age was roughly 60 years with a range of roughly 20 to 85. Patients were allowed to have had prior anti-PD-1, anti-PD-L1 or anti-CTLA-4 therapy, and 40% of the dose-escalation patients had previously received checkpoint inhibitors. Partial responses occurred in three dose-escalation patients, of whom one had hepatocellular carcinoma and two had cutaneous melanoma. Peripheral TCRbeta sequencing aimed to test whether ivuxolimab altered TCR sequence diversity and caused clonal T-cell expansion. The paper describes the monotherapy dose-escalation part (N ≈ 49 patients) of the phase I trial of ivuxolimab. Overall study results and their limits: On average, CD8+ T cells showed more expanded clones than CD4+ T cells after ivuxolimab. In partial responders in the 0.1-3.0 mg/kg groups, normalized peripheral clonal expansion was found to be among the lowest, especially among CD8+ T cells. Low levels of normalized T-cell clonal expansion were also seen in some nonresponding patients. Which antigens the clonally expanded peripheral T cells were specific for was not determined. At doses of 0.1 to 3.0 mg/kg, clonal expansion of both CD4+ and CD8+ blood T cells was observed from baseline to week 6.

V trim: 5 bases; J trim: 1 base; unmatched bases: 6. For CDR1 and CDR2, the germline V gene lists SQVTM and ANQGSEA. From the cysteine through the phenylalanine, the CDR3 covers 16 amino acids. CDR3 DNA is the only sequence kept; it has 48 bases, read in frame from the first base. For sequencing of the TCRbeta CDR3 region, genomic DNA was extracted from the sorted cells. The immunoSEQ Assay was used to sequence the TCRbeta CDR3 regions. The table was pulled from immuneACCESS by TCRdb, which kept in-frame rearrangements only. Such tables lose some clones; where checked, under half of the loss comes from unresolved V genes, and the rest has no known cause. Recorded for this sample are some 95,000 clones; roughly nine tenths of them occurred a single time. The ten largest account for approximately 0.5% of the sample. With regard to this clone: This clone's antigen is unknown. It has no much larger one-base neighbor in the sample; base qualities were not kept.

The trial excluded patients who had a history of autoimmune disease or were on systemic immunosuppression. Peripheral blood for TCR sequencing was drawn from every dose cohort at baseline, at cycle 4 day 1 and at cycle 7 day 1. The samples were drawn from a first-in-human, open-label, multicenter phase I dose-escalation trial of ivuxolimab. Adults with locally advanced or metastatic melanoma, renal cell, hepatocellular, or head and neck squamous cell carcinoma were enrolled in the trial. Before TCR sequencing, CD4+ and CD8+ T cells were separately sorted from peripheral blood. The chain is assembled from TRBV29-1 and TRBJ1-5; 12 nucleotides in the junction match TRBD1. Sequenced here: CD4+ or CD8+ T cells sorted from blood, sampled in a trial of the OX40 agonist ivuxolimab. This clonotype was sampled from an adult with an advanced solid tumor such as melanoma, head and neck, liver or kidney cancer. The CDR3 protein is CSVWGQGAESNQPQHF. The sequenced DNA: TGCAGCGTTTGGGGACAGGGGGCAGAAAGCAATCAGCCCCAGCATTTT.